These 23 T cell receptor beta chains were all obtained from the same sample, sequenced in a study of T cell changes during pregnancy in multiple sclerosis. TCRdb's table, derived via immunoSEQ multiplex PCR, lists solely in-frame clones and lacks some. The table has about 39,000 clones, around 92% seen once. Sample: CD4+ T cells from peripheral blood mononuclear cells, taken after pregnancy. The receptors here all came from a female donor with multiple sclerosis, enrolled in a pregnancy study.

V gene TRBV9 combines with J gene TRBJ2-3, with TRBD2 matching over 9 bases. CDR3 length equals 16 residues. With V trimmed by 3 bases and J by 0 bases, 5 bases remained unmatched. The germline CDR1 and CDR2 sequences are SGDLS and YYNGEE. The CDR3 region has the DNA TGTGCCAGCAGCGGACGACTAGCGGCTAGCACAGATACGCAGTATTTT. Translating it yields CASSGRLAASTDTQYF.

This chain links TRBV6-5 with TRBJ2-7; 10 bases agree with TRBD2. Germline V gene sequence: CDR1 MNHEY, CDR2 SVGAGI. Losses at the gene ends were 6 bases for V and 2 bases for J; bases not matched to a gene: 4. The CDR3 is 14 amino acids. The CDR3 region is CASRISGGAYEQYF. The CDR3 DNA sequence: TGTGCCAGCAGAATAAGCGGGGGGGCCTACGAGCAGTACTTC.

The chain couples TRBV19 to TRBJ1-5; D is perhaps TRBD1 (6 bases). Trimming stripped 10 bases from V and 2 bases from J, with 21 bases between. The length of the CDR3 is 16 residues. Germline-derived CDR1 and CDR2 are LNHDA and SQIVND (reference sequence). The CDR3 protein is CATRTRDKGGNQPQHF. The DNA of the CDR3 is TGTGCCACCCGGACACGAGACAAGGGGGGCAATCAGCCCCAGCATTTT.

This clone was observed once. The V call is TRBV13, the J call TRBJ1-2; 8 bases line up with TRBD1. Germline CDR1 and CDR2: PRHDT and FYEKMQ (reference sequence). This CDR3 has 13 amino acids. Germline trimming cut 1 base from V and 7 bases from J; bases unmatched to any gene: 2. CDR3 nucleotides: TGTGCCAGCAGCTTAGCAGGGGGCGGTGGCTACACCTTC. It specifies CASSLAGGGGYTF.

The rearrangement links TRBV12-5 to TRBJ2-1, with 7 bases aligning to TRBD1. The CDR3 contains 17 residues. The ends lost 0 bases at V and 5 bases at J; junction bases unmatched: 10. The germline CDR1 and CDR2 sequences are LGHNT and FRNRAP. In nucleotides, the CDR3 is TGTGCTAGTGGTTTGGTAGTAGTAAGGGACAGAAACAATGAGCAGTTCTTC. Translated: CASGLVVVRDRNNEQFF.

V and J are TRBV30 and TRBJ1-1; TRBD1 aligns across 9 bases. V trimming: 0 bases; J trimming: 1 base; junction bases outside the gene matches: 3. In germline, CDR1 is GTSNPN, CDR2 SVGIG (reference sequence). CDR3 length equals 15 residues. CDR3 region: CAWSVVTGGNTEAFF. CDR3 nucleotide sequence: TGTGCCTGGAGTGTAGTGACAGGGGGGAACACTGAAGCTTTCTTT.

J is TRBJ2-5 and V is TRBV10-3, with 9 positions matching TRBD1. CDR3 length equals 16 residues. Germline CDR1 and CDR2: ENHRY and SYGVKD. The trim removed 6 bases at V and 4 bases at J, leaving 12 bases unmatched. The CDR3 here is CAIRGQGQGRVETQYF. The CDR3, as DNA: TGTGCCATCAGGGGGCAGGGACAGGGAAGAGTAGAGACCCAGTACTTC.

The chain couples TRBV29-1 to TRBJ2-7, with D tentatively TRBD1 (7 bases). There are 12 residues in the CDR3. Trimming removed 0 bases from V and 9 bases from J, with 12 bases in between. Germline assignment: CDR1 SQVTM and CDR2 ANQGSEA. Written as DNA, the CDR3 is TGCAGCGTTGAAGAGCCGCAGGGGGGGCAGTACTTC. Translating gives CSVEEPQGGQYF.

CDR3 amino acids: CATSSGQGLYTGELFF. DNA for the CDR3: TGTGCCACCAGTTCGGGACAGGGGCTTTACACCGGGGAGCTGTTTTTT. This chain connects TRBV15 to TRBJ2-2; 10 bases are shared with TRBD1. Germline CDR1 reads LNHNV; CDR2 reads YYDKDF (reference sequence). The junction had 7 bases not matched to a gene; V was cut back by 6 bases and J by 3 bases. The CDR3 contains 16 residues.

The chain couples TRBV11-2 to TRBJ1-4; TRBD1 is a possible D gene (6 bases). This CDR3 region has 15 residues. The germline V and J ends were trimmed by 6 bases and 7 bases, with 18 bases remaining between them. Germline CDR1 is SGHAT and CDR2 is FQNNGV. CDR3 in amino acids: CASRTTRGGTEKLFF. CDR3 DNA sequence: TGTGCCAGCAGGACCACGAGGGGGGGTACTGAAAAACTGTTTTTT. The full variable domain, with the rest looked up from reference TRBV11-2 and TRBJ1-4, is EAGVAQSPRYKIIEKRQSVAFWCNPISGHATLYWYQQILGQGPKLLIQFQNNGVVDDSQLPKDRFSAERLKGVDSTLKIQPAKLEDSAVYLCASRTTRGGTEKLFFGSGTQLSVL.

The gene calls are TRBV7-8 and TRBJ1-2; 8 nucleotides align to TRBD1. CDR1 is SGHVS, CDR2 FQNEAQ, per germline. V lost 5 bases and J lost 4; bases outside the gene matches: 6. This CDR3 comprises 14 residues. The CDR3 loop reads CASSPDGTGYGYTF. CDR3 bases: TGTGCCAGCAGCCCAGACGGGACAGGCTATGGCTACACCTTC.

V and J are TRBV5-6 and TRBJ2-3, with 7 positions matching TRBD2. V gave up 2 bases and J gave up 2 bases; unmatched junction bases: 11. This CDR3 contains 17 residues. The germline CDR1 and CDR2 sequences are SGHDT and YYEEEE. The CDR3 region is CASSFWISGVNTDTQYF. Here the CDR3 DNA reads TGTGCCAGCAGCTTTTGGATAAGCGGGGTGAACACAGATACGCAGTATTTT.

The chain links TRBV6-5 to TRBJ1-4; possible D gene TRBD1, 5 bases. The CDR3 has 14 amino acids. In germline, CDR1 is MNHEY, CDR2 SVGAGI. The V end was cut by 5 bases, the J end by 0 bases, with 7 bases between. The chain's CDR3 is CASSSRATNEKLFF. CDR3 DNA sequence: TGTGCCAGCAGTAGCAGGGCAACTAATGAAAAACTGTTTTTT.

This sequence joins TRBV19 and TRBJ2-7, with D perhaps TRBD1 (6 bases). Germline loops: CDR1 LNHDA, CDR2 SQIVND (reference sequence). This CDR3 is 15 amino acids long. V lost 3 bases and J lost 2, with 14 bases in between. As DNA, the CDR3 is TGTGCCAGTAGTATGTATCCGGACAGTACCTACGAGCAGTACTTC. Its translation: CASSMYPDSTYEQYF.

CDR3 DNA sequence: TGCGCCAGCAGCTTGTTACTAGCGGGGACCTCCTACGAGCAGTACTTC. Its translation is CASSLLLAGTSYEQYF. This chain links TRBV5-1 with TRBJ2-7; 10 bases are shared with TRBD2. Germline trimming cut 1 base from V and 0 bases from J; bases unmatched to any gene: 4. CDR1 is SGHRS, CDR2 YFSETQ, per germline. The CDR3 spans 16 residues. The full variable domain, rest sourced from reference TRBV5-1 and TRBJ2-7, is KAGVTQTPRYLIKTRGQQVTLSCSPISGHRSVSWYQQTPGQGLQFLFEYFSETQRNKGNFPGRFSGRQFSNSRSEMNVSTLELGDSALYLCASSLLLAGTSYEQYFGPGTRLTVT.

The chain recombines TRBV7-9 with TRBJ2-3; perhaps TRBD1 as D (5 bases). V was trimmed by 5 bases and J by 1 base, leaving 16 bases between them. This CDR3 comprises 16 residues. In germline, CDR1 is SEHNR, CDR2 FQNEAQ (reference sequence). CDR3 DNA sequence: TGTGCCAGCAGCCCTCGACAGACTTTGGGCACAGATACGCAGTATTTT. The encoded protein is CASSPRQTLGTDTQYF.

The chain couples TRBV10-3 to TRBJ1-2; 7 bases agree with TRBD1. V trimming: 6 bases; J trimming: 4 bases; junction bases outside the gene matches: 5. Germline CDR1 ENHRY, CDR2 SYGVKD. The CDR3 is 13 amino acids. CDR3 amino acids: CAISAGTAYGYTF. In nucleotides, the CDR3 is TGTGCCATCAGCGCCGGGACAGCCTATGGCTACACCTTC.

The rearrangement links TRBV5-1 to TRBJ2-5, with D perhaps TRBD1 (5 bases). V lost 0 bases to trimming and J lost 1 base, with 7 bases between them. The germline V gene encodes CDR1 SGHRS and CDR2 YFSETQ. The CDR3 spans 14 residues. The CDR3, as DNA: TGCGCCAGCAGCTTGGTAACAGGCCAAGAGACCCAGTACTTC. It specifies CASSLVTGQETQYF.

The rearrangement uses TRBV15 and TRBJ1-1; D uncertain. This CDR3 contains 16 residues. The ends were cut back, 0 bases at V and 1 base at J, with 12 bases in the middle. CDR1 LNHNV and CDR2 YYDKDF come from the germline V gene (reference sequence). This chain's CDR3 is CATSRDYIGGNTEAFF. The CDR3 DNA follows: TGTGCCACCAGCAGAGATTACATTGGAGGGAACACTGAAGCTTTCTTT.

This clone qualifies as medium-sized. CDR3 in DNA: TGTGCCAGCACCGGATGGGACAGTAGTGGCTACACCTTC. This codes for CASTGWDSSGYTF. The chain links TRBV7-6 to TRBJ1-2; 7 positions match TRBD1. There are 13 residues in the CDR3. J lost 7 bases, V lost 7 bases, and 9 bases had no gene match. The germline CDR1 and CDR2 sequences are SGHVS and FNYEAQ.

V and J are TRBV30 and TRBJ2-3; 10 nucleotides align to TRBD2. The CDR3 runs to 16 residues. V lost 0 bases to trimming and J lost 8 bases; unmatched junction nucleotides: 11. Germline V lookup: CDR1 GTSNPN, CDR2 SVGIG (reference sequence). The CDR3 region is CAWSVERGGLRGTQYF. The DNA for the CDR3 is TGTGCCTGGAGTGTGGAGCGGGGGGGCCTAAGAGGTACGCAGTATTTT.

The CDR3 region has the DNA TGTGCCAGCACCCTCGACAGGGCCGGGGAGCTGTTTTTT. This encodes CASTLDRAGELFF. The chain couples TRBV6-6 to TRBJ2-2; 7 positions match TRBD1. Germline lookup yields CDR1 MNHNY and CDR2 SVGAGI (reference sequence). V lost 7 bases to trimming and J lost 6 bases; unmatched junction nucleotides: 5. The CDR3 has 13 residues.

The chain combines TRBV11-2 with TRBJ2-1, with 9 bases identical to TRBD2. Germline assignment: CDR1 SGHAT and CDR2 FQNNGV. V dropped 5 bases and J dropped 5; count of bases not matched to a gene: 7. The CDR3 is made up of 15 amino acids. CDR3 protein: CASSPQRGVNNEQFF. DNA for the CDR3: TGTGCCAGCAGCCCACAGCGGGGGGTGAACAATGAGCAGTTCTTC.